Listed below are T cell receptor beta chains from one sample, sequenced in a study of T cells in Graves' hyperthyroidism and ophthalmopathy. TCRdb reprocessed the multiplex PCR reads via MiXCR and lists one record per CDR3 protein. The sample holds around 300,000 distinct CDR3 sequences, roughly 13% seen once. Material for sequencing was blood. The source is a woman between 40 and 50 years old with Graves' hyperthyroidism. The CDR3 runs from the conserved cysteine through the conserved F or W. Each record gives: clone size, V gene, J gene, D gene, CDR3 DNA, CDR3 protein. A D gene is named only where the DNA matches it firmly. Some rows have no size entry. The others give once, few or many, or a class for an expanded clone.

clone size: many
V gene: TRBV2
J gene: TRBJ1-6
D gene: NA
CDR3 DNA: TGTGCCAGCAGTGAAATAGCCAGTCCCGCCGATTCACCCCTCCACTTT
CDR3 protein: CASSEIASPADSPLHF

clone size: many
V gene: TRBV10-3
J gene: TRBJ1-1
D gene: NA
CDR3 DNA: TGTGCCATCAGTGAGTCGGAGGGCCTCAGTCCCACTGAAGCTTTCTTT
CDR3 protein: CAISESEGLSPTEAFF

clone size: many
V gene: TRBV20-1
J gene: TRBJ2-7
D gene: TRBD1
CDR3 DNA: TGCAGTGCTAGAGAAAACGACAGGGACTACGAGCAGTACTTC
CDR3 protein: CSARENDRDYEQYF

clone size: NA
V gene: TRBV4-2
J gene: TRBJ2-3
D gene: TRBD2
CDR3 DNA: TGTGCCAGCAGCCAAGAGATTTTATCGCGGGGGGCTTCCACAGATACGCAGTATTTT
CDR3 protein: CASSQEILSRGASTDTQYF

clone size: many
V gene: TRBV6-1
J gene: TRBJ2-3
D gene: NA
CDR3 DNA: TGTGCCAGTAGGGGGAGCGGAGATACGCAGTATTTT
CDR3 protein: CASRGSGDTQYF

clone size: few
V gene: TRBV27
J gene: TRBJ2-3
D gene: TRBD2
CDR3 DNA: TGTGCCAGCAGTTTATTCGGCGGGAGGGCCGGGAGGGATACGCAGTATTTT
CDR3 protein: CASSLFGGRAGRDTQYF

clone size: many
V gene: TRBV28
J gene: TRBJ2-1
D gene: TRBD1
CDR3 DNA: TGTGCCAGCAGTCCTGGGGACAGTCCCTACAATGAGCAGTTCTTC
CDR3 protein: CASSPGDSPYNEQFF

clone size: many
V gene: TRBV7-9
J gene: TRBJ2-7
D gene: NA
CDR3 DNA: TGTGCCAGCAGTGATACGTCTCGAAGCTCCTACGAGCAGTACTTC
CDR3 protein: CASSDTSRSSYEQYF

clone size: many
V gene: TRBV27
J gene: TRBJ2-2
D gene: NA
CDR3 DNA: TGTGCCAGCACCCCTGCGGGTCCCGGGGAGCTGTTTTTT
CDR3 protein: CASTPAGPGELFF

clone size: few
V gene: TRBV6-1
J gene: TRBJ2-7
D gene: TRBD1
CDR3 DNA: TGTGCCAGCAGGAAATCAGGGGGCGCGCAAGAGCAGTACTTC
CDR3 protein: CASRKSGGAQEQYF

clone size: NA
V gene: TRBV20-1
J gene: TRBJ2-1
D gene: NA
CDR3 DNA: TGCAGTGCTAAAGATGTTAGCCTCAATGAGCAGTTCTTC
CDR3 protein: CSAKDVSLNEQFF

clone size: many
V gene: TRBV27
J gene: TRBJ2-1
D gene: TRBD2
CDR3 DNA: TGTGCCAGCACCGGGCTAGCGGGAGAAGGGGGTGAGCAGTTCTTC
CDR3 protein: CASTGLAGEGGEQFF

clone size: many
V gene: TRBV29-1
J gene: TRBJ1-2
D gene: NA
CDR3 DNA: TGCAGCGCCGGCTCGGGGCTCTATGGCTACACCTTC
CDR3 protein: CSAGSGLYGYTF

clone size: few
V gene: TRBV2
J gene: TRBJ2-7
D gene: NA
CDR3 DNA: TGTGCCAGCAGGGAACCTGGGGTCCGAGGCTCCTACGAGCAGTACTTC
CDR3 protein: CASREPGVRGSYEQYF

clone size: few
V gene: TRBV5-1
J gene: TRBJ2-3
D gene: NA
CDR3 DNA: TGCGCCAGCAGCGCCACTTCTTCAGGCACAGATACGCAGTATTTT
CDR3 protein: CASSATSSGTDTQYF

clone size: many
V gene: TRBV18
J gene: TRBJ2-5
D gene: TRBD1
CDR3 DNA: TGTGCCAGCTCACCCGTCAGGGGGCCGCAAGAGACCCAGTACTTC
CDR3 protein: CASSPVRGPQETQYF

clone size: many
V gene: TRBV6-1
J gene: TRBJ2-7
D gene: TRBD1
CDR3 DNA: TGTGCCAGCAGGGGGGACAGGGGGCTGACCTACGAGCAGTACTTC
CDR3 protein: CASRGDRGLTYEQYF

clone size: few
V gene: TRBV7-6
J gene: TRBJ1-2
D gene: TRBD1
CDR3 DNA: TGTGCCAGCAGCTTTCGCCCGGGACAGGGGTTGAGTGGCTACACCTTC
CDR3 protein: CASSFRPGQGLSGYTF